This TCR beta chain was sequenced during a study of blood T cell repertoires in COVID-19. About the study: Sites in the United States, Italy and Spain provided acute and convalescent COVID-19 samples. The cDNA or gDNA used as material had been derived from T cells, B-cell-depleted T cells, or PBMCs.

In the authors' methods: Estimated nucleated cell counts came from reference gene primer amplification. Sequencing used immunoSEQ multiplex PCR; TCRdb keeps in-frame clones, though not all of them. V and J calls and clone size are those listed in that table; D and trimming were worked out from the DNA. The top ten clones hold around 3.1% of a sample with approximately 220,000 clones, more than 85% of them seen once. CDR1 LNHNV and CDR2 YYDKDF come from the germline V gene (reference sequence). The CDR3 length is 24 residues. After removal of 0 bases from V and 4 bases from J, the junction contained 28 bases not matched to a gene.

The source material was peripheral blood. The chain carries TRBV15 and TRBJ2-1; 9 bases map to TRBD1. The sequence was collected from a man in his 60s with acute or convalescent COVID-19. The CDR3 sequence: CATSRDSPIRPGQGSPIPYNEQFF. The CDR3 nucleotides read TGTGCCACCAGCAGAGACTCACCCATAAGACCGGGACAGGGTAGTCCCATCCCTTACAATGAGCAGTTCTTC.